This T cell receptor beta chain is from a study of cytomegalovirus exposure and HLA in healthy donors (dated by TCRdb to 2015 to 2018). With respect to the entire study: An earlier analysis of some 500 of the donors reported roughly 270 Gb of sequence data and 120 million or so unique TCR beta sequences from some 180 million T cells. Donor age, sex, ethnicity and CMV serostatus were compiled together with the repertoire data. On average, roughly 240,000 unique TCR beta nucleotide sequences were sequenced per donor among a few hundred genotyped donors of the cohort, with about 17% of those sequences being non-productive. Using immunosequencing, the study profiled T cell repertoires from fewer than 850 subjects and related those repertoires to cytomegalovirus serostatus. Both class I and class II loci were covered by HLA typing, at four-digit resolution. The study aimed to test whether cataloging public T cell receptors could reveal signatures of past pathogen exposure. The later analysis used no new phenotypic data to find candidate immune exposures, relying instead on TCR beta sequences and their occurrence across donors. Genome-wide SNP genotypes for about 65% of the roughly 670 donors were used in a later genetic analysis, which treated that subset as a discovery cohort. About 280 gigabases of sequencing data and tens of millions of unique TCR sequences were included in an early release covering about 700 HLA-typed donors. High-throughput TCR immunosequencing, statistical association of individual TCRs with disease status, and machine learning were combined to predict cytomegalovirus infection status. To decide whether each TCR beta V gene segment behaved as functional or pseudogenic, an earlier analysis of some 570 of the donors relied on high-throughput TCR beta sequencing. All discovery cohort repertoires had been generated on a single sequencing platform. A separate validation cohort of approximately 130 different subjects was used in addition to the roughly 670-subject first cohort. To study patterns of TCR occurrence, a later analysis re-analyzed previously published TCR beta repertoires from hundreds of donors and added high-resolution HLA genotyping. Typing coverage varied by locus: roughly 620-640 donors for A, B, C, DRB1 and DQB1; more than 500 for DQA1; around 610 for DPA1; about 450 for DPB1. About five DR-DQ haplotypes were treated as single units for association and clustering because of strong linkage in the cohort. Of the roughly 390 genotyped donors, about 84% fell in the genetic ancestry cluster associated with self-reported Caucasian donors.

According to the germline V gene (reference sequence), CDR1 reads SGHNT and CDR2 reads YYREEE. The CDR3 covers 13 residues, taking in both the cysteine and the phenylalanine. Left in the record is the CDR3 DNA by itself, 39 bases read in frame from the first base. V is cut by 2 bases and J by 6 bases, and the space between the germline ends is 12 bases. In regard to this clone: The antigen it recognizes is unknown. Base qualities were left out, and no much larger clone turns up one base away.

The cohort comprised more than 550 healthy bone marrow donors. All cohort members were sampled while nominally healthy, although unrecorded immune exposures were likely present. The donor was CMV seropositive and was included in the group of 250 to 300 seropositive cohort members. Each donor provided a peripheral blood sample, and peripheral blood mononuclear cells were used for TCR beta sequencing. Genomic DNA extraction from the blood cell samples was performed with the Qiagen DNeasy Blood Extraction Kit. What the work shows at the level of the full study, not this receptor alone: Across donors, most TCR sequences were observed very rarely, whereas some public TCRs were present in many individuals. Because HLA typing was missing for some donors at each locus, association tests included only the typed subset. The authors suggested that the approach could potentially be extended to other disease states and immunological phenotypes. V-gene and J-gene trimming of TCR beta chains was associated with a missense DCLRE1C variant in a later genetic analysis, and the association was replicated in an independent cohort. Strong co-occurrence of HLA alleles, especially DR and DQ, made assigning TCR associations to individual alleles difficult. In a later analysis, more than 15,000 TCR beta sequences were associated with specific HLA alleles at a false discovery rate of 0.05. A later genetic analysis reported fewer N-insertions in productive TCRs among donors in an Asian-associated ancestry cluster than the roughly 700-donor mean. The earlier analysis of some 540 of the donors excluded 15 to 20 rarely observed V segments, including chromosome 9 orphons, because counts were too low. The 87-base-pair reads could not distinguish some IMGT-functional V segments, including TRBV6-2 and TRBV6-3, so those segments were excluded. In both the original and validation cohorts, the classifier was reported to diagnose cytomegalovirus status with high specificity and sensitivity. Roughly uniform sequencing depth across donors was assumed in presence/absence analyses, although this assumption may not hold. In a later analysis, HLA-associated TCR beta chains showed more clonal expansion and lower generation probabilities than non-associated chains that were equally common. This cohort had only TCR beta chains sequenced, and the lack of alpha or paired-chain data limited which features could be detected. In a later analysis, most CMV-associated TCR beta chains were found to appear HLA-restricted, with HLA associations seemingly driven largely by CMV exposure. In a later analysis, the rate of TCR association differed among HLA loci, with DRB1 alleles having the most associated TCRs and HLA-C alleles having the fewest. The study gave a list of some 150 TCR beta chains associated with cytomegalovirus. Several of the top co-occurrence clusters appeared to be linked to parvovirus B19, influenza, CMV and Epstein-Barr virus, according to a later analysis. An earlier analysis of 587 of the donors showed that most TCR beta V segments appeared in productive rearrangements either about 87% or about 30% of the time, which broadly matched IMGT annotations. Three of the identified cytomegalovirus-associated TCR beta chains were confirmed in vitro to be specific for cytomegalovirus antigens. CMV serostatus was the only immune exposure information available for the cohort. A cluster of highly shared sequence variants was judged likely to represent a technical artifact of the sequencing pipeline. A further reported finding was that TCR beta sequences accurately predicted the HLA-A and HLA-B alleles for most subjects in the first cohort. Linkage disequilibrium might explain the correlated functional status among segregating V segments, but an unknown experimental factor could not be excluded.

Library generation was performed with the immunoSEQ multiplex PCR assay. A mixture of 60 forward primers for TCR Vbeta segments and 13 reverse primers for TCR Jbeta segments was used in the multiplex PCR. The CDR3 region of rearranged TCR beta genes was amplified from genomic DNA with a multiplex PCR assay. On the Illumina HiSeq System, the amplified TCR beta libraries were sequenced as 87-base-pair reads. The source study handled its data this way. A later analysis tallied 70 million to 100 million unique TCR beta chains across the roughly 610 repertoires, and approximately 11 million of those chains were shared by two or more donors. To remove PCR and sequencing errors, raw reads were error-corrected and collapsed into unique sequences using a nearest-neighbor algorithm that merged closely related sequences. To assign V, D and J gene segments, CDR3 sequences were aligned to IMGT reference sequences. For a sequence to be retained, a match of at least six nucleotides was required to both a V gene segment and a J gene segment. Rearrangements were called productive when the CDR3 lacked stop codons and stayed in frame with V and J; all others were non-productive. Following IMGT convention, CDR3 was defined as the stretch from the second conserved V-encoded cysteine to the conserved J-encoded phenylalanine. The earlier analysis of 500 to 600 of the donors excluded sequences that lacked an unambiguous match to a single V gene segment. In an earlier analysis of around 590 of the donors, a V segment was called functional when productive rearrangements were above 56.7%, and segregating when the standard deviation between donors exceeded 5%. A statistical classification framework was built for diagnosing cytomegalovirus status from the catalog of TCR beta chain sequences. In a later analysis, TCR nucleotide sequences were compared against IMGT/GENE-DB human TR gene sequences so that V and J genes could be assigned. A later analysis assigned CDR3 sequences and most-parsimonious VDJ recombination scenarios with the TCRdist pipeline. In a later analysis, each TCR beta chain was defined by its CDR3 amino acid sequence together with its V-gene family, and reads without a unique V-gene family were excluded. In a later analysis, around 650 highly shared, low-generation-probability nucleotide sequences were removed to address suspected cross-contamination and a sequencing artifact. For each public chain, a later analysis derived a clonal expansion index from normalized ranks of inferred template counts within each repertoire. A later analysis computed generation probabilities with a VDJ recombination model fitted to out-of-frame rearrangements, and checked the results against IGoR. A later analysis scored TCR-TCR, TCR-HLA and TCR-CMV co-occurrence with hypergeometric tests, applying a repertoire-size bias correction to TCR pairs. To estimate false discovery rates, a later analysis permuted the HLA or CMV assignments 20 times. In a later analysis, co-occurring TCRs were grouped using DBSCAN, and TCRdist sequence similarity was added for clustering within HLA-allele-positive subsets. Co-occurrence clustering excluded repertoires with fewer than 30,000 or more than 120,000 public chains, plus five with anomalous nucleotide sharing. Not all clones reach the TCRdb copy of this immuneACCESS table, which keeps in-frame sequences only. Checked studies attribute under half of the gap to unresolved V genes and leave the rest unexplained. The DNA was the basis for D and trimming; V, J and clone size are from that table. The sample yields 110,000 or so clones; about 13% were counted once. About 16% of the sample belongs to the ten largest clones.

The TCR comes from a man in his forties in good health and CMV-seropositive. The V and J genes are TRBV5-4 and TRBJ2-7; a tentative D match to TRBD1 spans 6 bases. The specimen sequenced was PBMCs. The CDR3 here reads CASSFKQGSEQYF. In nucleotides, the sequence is TGTGCCAGCAGCTTTAAACAGGGATCCGAGCAGTACTTC. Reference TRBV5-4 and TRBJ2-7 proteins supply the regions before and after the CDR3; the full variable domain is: ETGVTQSPTHLIKTRGQQVTLRCSSQSGHNTVSWYQQALGQGPQFIFQYYREEENGRGNFPPRFSGLQFPNYSSELNVNALELDDSALYLCASSFKQGSEQYFGPGTRLTVT.